A single T cell receptor (beta chain) is shown here with its context. Its antigen is unidentified. The data belong to a study of T cell responses to AZD1222 COVID-19 vaccine. The germline V gene has CDR1 LNHDA and CDR2 SQIVND (reference sequence). The V segment lost 5 bases and the J segment 2 bases; nucleotides outside the gene matches: 8. The length of the CDR3 is 17 residues. Using immunoSEQ multiplex PCR, the repertoire was profiled, and TCRdb retains in-frame clones only, with some absent. Found here are about 69,000 clones, roughly 80% of them singletons; the top ten hold over 13%. Study conclusions and caveats: Dominant at 160-218 and 743-854, vaccine-associated CD4 TCRs also spanned spike. The sample set comprised mostly white British donors with more females, and clonal diversity was possibly underestimated. Nearly half of spike-specific TCRs reportedly go after variant regions that carry no mutations. Spike-specific TCR breadth and depth grew following two AZD1222 doses.

V and J are TRBV19 and TRBJ2-1; 11 nucleotides line up with TRBD2. The sequence derives from an adult who received the AZD1222 COVID-19 vaccine. This specimen was peripheral blood, taken 28 days after the second AZD1222 dose. The CDR3 region has the DNA TGTGCCAGTAGTGTACGTAGCGGGGGGGCCCCCTACAATGAGCAGTTCTTC. As protein: CASSVRSGGAPYNEQFF.